This record concerns one T cell receptor beta chain sequence. It has no known antigen specificity. Base qualities were left out, and no much larger clone turns up one base away. The germline V gene encodes CDR1 PRHDT and CDR2 FYEKMQ (reference sequence). The CDR3 spans 15 residues, from the cysteine through the phenylalanine. CDR3 DNA is the only sequence kept; it has 45 bases, read in frame from the first base. V is clipped by 1 base and J by 0 bases, and the sequence between their germline boundaries is 9 bases long. The data originate from a study of cytomegalovirus exposure and HLA in healthy donors (dated by TCRdb to the late 2010s). At the level of the whole study: An earlier analysis of roughly 610 of the donors reported 276 Gb of sequence data and roughly 120 million unique TCR beta sequences obtained from some 170 million T cells. Roughly five DR-DQ haplotypes were treated as single units for association and clustering because of strong linkage in the cohort. All discovery cohort repertoires had been generated using a single sequencing platform. Along with the approximately 600-subject first cohort, a separate validation cohort of over a hundred different subjects was used. In a later analysis, previously published TCR beta repertoires from 600 to 850 donors were re-analyzed and high-resolution HLA genotyping was added so that TCR occurrence patterns could be studied. Approximately 310 gigabases of sequencing data and roughly 81 million unique TCR sequences made up an early release that covered roughly 670 HLA-typed donors. Rather than using new phenotypic data, the later analysis identified candidate immune exposures from TCR beta sequences and from how often those sequences occurred across donors. Donor age, sex, ethnicity and CMV serostatus were collected together with the repertoire data. To decide whether each TCR beta V gene segment behaved as functional or pseudogenic, an earlier analysis of fewer than 750 of the donors relied on high-throughput TCR beta sequencing. Of the approximately 400 genotyped donors, 65% to 90% were placed in the genetic ancestry cluster associated with self-reported Caucasian donors. The study combined high-throughput TCR immunosequencing, statistical association of individual TCRs with disease status, and machine learning to predict cytomegalovirus infection status. The study used immunosequencing to profile the T cell repertoires of 666 subjects and linked those repertoires to cytomegalovirus serostatus. The number of typed donors differed by locus: roughly 629-640 for A, B, C, DRB1 and DQB1; 500 to 550 for DQA1; around 580 for DPA1; and 400 to 480 for DPB1. A later genetic analysis took genome-wide SNP genotypes for about 55% of the 666 donors and used that subset as a discovery cohort. Across around 400 genotyped donors of the cohort, an average of about 250,000 unique TCR beta nucleotide sequences per donor were sequenced, and 15% to 20% of those sequences were non-productive. HLA typing included class I and class II loci at four-digit resolution. The study aimed to test whether signatures of past pathogen exposure could be identified by cataloging public T cell receptors.

The cohort comprised approximately 700 healthy bone marrow donors. At the time of sampling, all cohort members were nominally healthy, though unrecorded immune exposures were likely present. Of the approximately 700 cohort members, about 280 had positive CMV serostatus and fewer than 450 had negative CMV serostatus, and CMV serostatus was not recorded for the donor. Each donor provided a peripheral blood sample, and peripheral blood mononuclear cells were used for TCR beta sequencing. Genomic DNA extraction from the blood cell samples was performed with the Qiagen DNeasy Blood Extraction Kit. The library was generated by the immunoSEQ multiplex PCR assay. For the multiplex PCR, a mixture combining 60 forward primers for TCR Vbeta segments and 13 reverse primers for TCR Jbeta segments was used. A multiplex PCR assay on genomic DNA amplified the CDR3 region of rearranged TCR beta genes. The amplified TCR beta libraries were sequenced on the Illumina HiSeq System as 87-base-pair reads. The published analysis was carried out like this. In a later analysis, some 80 million unique TCR beta chains were counted across the approximately 640 repertoires, and roughly 11 million of these chains were shared by at least two donors. Raw reads were error-corrected and collapsed into unique sequences by a nearest-neighbor algorithm in which closely related sequences were merged to remove PCR and sequencing errors. To assign V, D and J gene segments, CDR3 sequences were aligned to IMGT reference sequences. For a sequence to be retained, a match of at least six nucleotides was required to both a V gene segment and a J gene segment. Rearrangements were called productive when the CDR3 lacked stop codons and stayed in frame with V and J; all others were non-productive. CDR3 was defined according to IMGT convention as the region running from the second conserved V-encoded cysteine to the conserved J-encoded phenylalanine. Sequences without an unambiguous match to a single V gene segment were excluded from the earlier analysis of about 630 of the donors. In an earlier analysis of approximately 610 of the donors, V segments were called functional above 56.7% productive rearrangements and were called segregating when the between-donor standard deviation exceeded 5%. A statistical classification framework was built for diagnosing cytomegalovirus status from the catalog of TCR beta chain sequences. A later analysis assigned V and J genes by comparing TCR nucleotide sequences with IMGT/GENE-DB human TR gene sequences. Using the TCRdist pipeline, a later analysis assigned CDR3 sequences along with most-parsimonious VDJ recombination scenarios. In a later analysis, each TCR beta chain was defined by its CDR3 amino acid sequence together with its V-gene family, and reads lacking a unique V-gene family were excluded. In a later analysis, around 600 highly shared, low-generation-probability nucleotide sequences were removed to address suspected cross-contamination and a sequencing artifact. For each public chain, a later analysis derived a clonal expansion index from normalized ranks of inferred template counts within each repertoire. Generation probabilities in a later analysis came from a VDJ recombination model fitted to out-of-frame rearrangements, and those results were checked against IGoR. A later analysis scored TCR-TCR, TCR-HLA and TCR-CMV co-occurrence with hypergeometric tests, applying a repertoire-size bias correction to TCR pairs. A later analysis estimated false discovery rates by permuting HLA or CMV assignments 20 times. In a later analysis, co-occurring TCRs were grouped with DBSCAN, and TCRdist sequence similarity was added when clustering was performed within HLA-allele-positive subsets. Repertoires with fewer than 30,000 or more than 120,000 public chains were left out of co-occurrence clustering, as were a few repertoires with anomalous nucleotide sharing. TCRdb obtained this table from immuneACCESS and retained in-frame rearrangements with V and J assigned. These tables miss some clones; where compared with another copy, unresolved V genes account for less than half of the shortfall, and the remainder is unexplained. V, J and clone size were drawn from that table, and D and trimming were deduced from the DNA. In this sample the table shows about 160,000 clones, roughly three quarters of which occur a single time. Of the sample, about 3.5% is held by the ten largest clones.

Overall results and qualifications from the work: A group of highly shared sequence variants was considered likely to be a technical artifact of the sequencing pipeline. In an earlier analysis of under 600 of the donors, most TCR beta V segments were observed in productive rearrangements about 87% or about 30% of the time, broadly matching IMGT annotations. According to a later analysis, parvovirus B19, influenza, CMV and Epstein-Barr virus appeared linked to several top co-occurrence clusters. Three of the identified cytomegalovirus-associated TCR beta chains were confirmed in vitro to be specific for cytomegalovirus antigens. A further reported finding was that TCR beta sequences accurately predicted the HLA-A and HLA-B alleles for most subjects in the first cohort. Some IMGT-functional V segments, including TRBV6-2 and TRBV6-3, could not be distinguished by the 87-base-pair reads and were therefore excluded. A later analysis found that HLA-associated TCR beta chains were more clonally expanded and had lower generation probabilities than equally common non-associated chains. In a later analysis, the rate of TCR association differed among HLA loci, with DRB1 alleles having the most associated TCRs and HLA-C alleles having the fewest. The classifier was reported to diagnose cytomegalovirus status with high specificity and sensitivity in both the original cohort and the validation cohort. According to the authors, the approach could potentially be generalized to other disease states and immunological phenotypes. According to a later genetic analysis, donors in an Asian-associated ancestry cluster had fewer N-insertions in productive TCRs than the roughly 670-donor mean. An association between a missense DCLRE1C variant and V-gene and J-gene trimming of TCR beta chains was found in a later genetic analysis and replicated in an independent cohort. Linkage disequilibrium might explain the correlated functional status among segregating V segments, but an unknown experimental factor could not be excluded. Only TCR beta chains were sequenced in this cohort, and the absence of alpha or paired-chain data limited detectable features. Sequencing depth was assumed to be roughly uniform across donors in the presence/absence analyses, though that assumption may not hold. Most CMV-associated TCR beta chains appeared to be HLA-restricted in a later analysis, and the HLA associations seemed to be driven largely by CMV exposure. The study gave a list of over 150 TCR beta chains associated with cytomegalovirus. When HLA alleles, especially DR and DQ, strongly co-occurred, attributing TCR associations to individual alleles was difficult. While some public TCRs were present in many individuals, most TCR sequences turned up only very rarely across donors. Because counts were too low, approximately 18 rarely observed V segments, including chromosome 9 orphons, were excluded from the earlier analysis of several hundred of the donors. CMV serostatus was the only immune exposure information available for the cohort. In a later analysis, around 17,000 TCR beta sequences were associated with specific HLA alleles at a false discovery rate of 0.05. Because HLA typing was unavailable for some donors at each locus, only the typed subset was used in association tests.

This TCR derives from a human donor in good health. Specimen: PBMCs. The chain links TRBV13 with TRBJ1-2, with the D segment identity uncertain. The nucleotide sequence reads TGTGCCAGCAGCTTAGTAAAGAGGTCTAACTATGGCTACACCTTC. This yields the protein CASSLVKRSNYGYTF.